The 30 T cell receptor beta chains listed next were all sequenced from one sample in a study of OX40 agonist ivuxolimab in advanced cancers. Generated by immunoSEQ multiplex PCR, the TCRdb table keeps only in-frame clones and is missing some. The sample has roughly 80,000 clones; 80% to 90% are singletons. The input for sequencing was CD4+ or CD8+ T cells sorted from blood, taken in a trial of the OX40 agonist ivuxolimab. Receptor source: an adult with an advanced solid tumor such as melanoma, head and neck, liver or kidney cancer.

CDR3 protein: CASSSTGSGYTF. DNA of the CDR3: TGTGCCAGCAGCTCCACAGGGTCCGGCTACACCTTC. The chain employs TRBV11-2 and TRBJ1-2, with D perhaps matching TRBD1 (6 bases). The CDR3 spans 12 residues. Trimming took off 4 bases at V and 8 bases at J, with 11 bases between the two ends. Germline V gene sequence: CDR1 SGHAT, CDR2 FQNNGV.

The CDR3: CASSFYRGQVYGYTF. The CDR3 bases are TGTGCCAGCAGTTTCTACAGGGGGCAGGTCTATGGCTACACCTTC. This rearrangement joins TRBV6-5 to TRBJ1-2; 9 nucleotides line up with TRBD1. CDR1 is MNHEY, CDR2 SVGAGI, per germline. V shed 4 bases, J shed 4 bases, and the junction held 7 bases outside the gene matches. The CDR3 loop spans 15 amino acids.

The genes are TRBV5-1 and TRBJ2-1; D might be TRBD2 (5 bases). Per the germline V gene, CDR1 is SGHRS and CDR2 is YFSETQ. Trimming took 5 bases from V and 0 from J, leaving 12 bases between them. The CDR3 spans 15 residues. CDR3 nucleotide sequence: TGCGCCAGCAGGCTCGAGGGAAGCTCCTACAATGAGCAGTTCTTC. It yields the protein CASRLEGSSYNEQFF.

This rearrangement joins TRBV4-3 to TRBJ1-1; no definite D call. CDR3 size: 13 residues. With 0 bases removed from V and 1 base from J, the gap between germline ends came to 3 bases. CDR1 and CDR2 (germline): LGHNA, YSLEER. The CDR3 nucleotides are TGCGCCAGCAGCCAAGACAGGAACACTGAAGCTTTCTTT. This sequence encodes CASSQDRNTEAFF.

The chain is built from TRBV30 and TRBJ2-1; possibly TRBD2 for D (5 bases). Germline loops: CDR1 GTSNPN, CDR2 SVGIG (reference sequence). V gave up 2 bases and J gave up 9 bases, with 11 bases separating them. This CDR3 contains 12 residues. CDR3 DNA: TGTGCCTGGAGTACTACTAGTGTTGAGCAGTTCTTC. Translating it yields CAWSTTSVEQFF.

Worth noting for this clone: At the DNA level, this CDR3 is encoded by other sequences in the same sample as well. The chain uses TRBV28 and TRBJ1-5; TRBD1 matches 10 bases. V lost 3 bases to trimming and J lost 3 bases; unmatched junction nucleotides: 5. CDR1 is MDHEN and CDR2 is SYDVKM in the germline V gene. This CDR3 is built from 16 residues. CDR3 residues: CASSFGTGAYNQPQHF. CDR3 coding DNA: TGTGCCAGCAGTTTTGGGACAGGGGCCTACAATCAGCCCCAGCATTTT. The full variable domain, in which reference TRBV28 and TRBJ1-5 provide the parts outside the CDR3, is DVKVTQSSRYLVKRTGEKVFLECVQDMDHENMFWYRQDPGLGLRLIYFSYDVKMKEKGDIPEGYSVSREKKERFSLILESASTNQTSMYLCASSFGTGAYNQPQHFGDGTRLSIL.

The CDR3 sequence: CATSTGGTRYQPQHF. DNA for the CDR3: TGTGCCACCAGTACAGGGGGTACCCGGTATCAGCCCCAGCATTTT. The gene calls are TRBV15 and TRBJ1-5; 8 positions match TRBD1. J lost 5 bases, V lost 6 bases, and 9 bases had no gene match. The CDR3 has 15 amino acids. Looked up from germline, CDR1 is LNHNV and CDR2 is YYDKDF (reference sequence).

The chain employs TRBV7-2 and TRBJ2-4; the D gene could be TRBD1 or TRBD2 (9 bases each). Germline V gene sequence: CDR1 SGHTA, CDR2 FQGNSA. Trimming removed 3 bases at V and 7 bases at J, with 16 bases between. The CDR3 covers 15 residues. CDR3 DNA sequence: TGTGCCAGCAGCTTCTCTAGCGGGACAGGGAACATTCAGTACTTC. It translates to CASSFSSGTGNIQYF.

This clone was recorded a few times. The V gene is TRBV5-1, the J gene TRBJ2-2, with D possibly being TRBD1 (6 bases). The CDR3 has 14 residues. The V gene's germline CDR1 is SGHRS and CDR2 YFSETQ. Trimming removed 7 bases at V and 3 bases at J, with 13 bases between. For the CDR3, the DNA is TGCGCCAGCTTTAGGACAGCGGACACCGGGGAGCTGTTTTTT. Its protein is CASFRTADTGELFF. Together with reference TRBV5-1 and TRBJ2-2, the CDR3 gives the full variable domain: KAGVTQTPRYLIKTRGQQVTLSCSPISGHRSVSWYQQTPGQGLQFLFEYFSETQRNKGNFPGRFSGRQFSNSRSEMNVSTLELGDSALYLCASFRTADTGELFFGEGSRLTVL.

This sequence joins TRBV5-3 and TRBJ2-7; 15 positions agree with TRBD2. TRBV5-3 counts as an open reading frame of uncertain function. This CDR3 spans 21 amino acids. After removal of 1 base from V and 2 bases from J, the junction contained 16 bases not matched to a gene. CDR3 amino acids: CARSLSFHRTSGRAPPYEQYF. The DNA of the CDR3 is TGTGCCAGAAGCTTGTCTTTCCACCGGACTAGCGGGAGGGCCCCTCCCTACGAGCAGTACTTC.

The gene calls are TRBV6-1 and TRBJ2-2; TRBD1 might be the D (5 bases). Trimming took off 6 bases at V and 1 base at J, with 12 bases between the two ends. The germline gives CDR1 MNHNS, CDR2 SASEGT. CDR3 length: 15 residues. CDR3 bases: TGTGCCAGCAGGAAGGGGAACTTGAACACCGGGGAGCTGTTTTTT. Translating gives CASRKGNLNTGELFF.

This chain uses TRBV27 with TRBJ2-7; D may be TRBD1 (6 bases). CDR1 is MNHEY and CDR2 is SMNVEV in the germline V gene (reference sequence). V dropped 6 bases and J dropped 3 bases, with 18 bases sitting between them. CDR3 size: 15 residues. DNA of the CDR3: TGTGCCAGCAGGAACCGGGACACCGCGGACTACGAGCAGTACTTC. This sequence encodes CASRNRDTADYEQYF.

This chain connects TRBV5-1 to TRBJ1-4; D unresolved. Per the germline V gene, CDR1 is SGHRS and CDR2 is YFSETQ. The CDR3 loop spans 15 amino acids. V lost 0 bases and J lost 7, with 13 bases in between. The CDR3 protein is CASSLAQEVGEKLFF. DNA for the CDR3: TGCGCCAGCAGCTTGGCCCAAGAGGTGGGTGAAAAACTGTTTTTT.

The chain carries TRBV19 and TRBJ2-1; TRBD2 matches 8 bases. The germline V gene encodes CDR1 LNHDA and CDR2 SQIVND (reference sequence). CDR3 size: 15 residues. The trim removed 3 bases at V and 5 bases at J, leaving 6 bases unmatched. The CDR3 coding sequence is TGTGCCAGTAGTATCCTGCGGGGGGCTGACAATGAGCAGTTCTTC. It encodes CASSILRGADNEQFF.

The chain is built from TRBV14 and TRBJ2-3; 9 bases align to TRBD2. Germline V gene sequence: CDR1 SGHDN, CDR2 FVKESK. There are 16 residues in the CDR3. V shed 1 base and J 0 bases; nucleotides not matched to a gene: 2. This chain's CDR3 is CASSQGLAASTDTQYF. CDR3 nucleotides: TGTGCCAGCAGCCAAGGACTAGCGGCTAGCACAGATACGCAGTATTTT.

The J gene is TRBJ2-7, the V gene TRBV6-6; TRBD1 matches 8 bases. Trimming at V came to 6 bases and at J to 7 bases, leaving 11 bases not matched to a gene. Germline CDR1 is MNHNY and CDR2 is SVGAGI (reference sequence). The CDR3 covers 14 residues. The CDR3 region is CASSSRGPGGEQYF. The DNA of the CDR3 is TGTGCCAGCAGCTCCAGGGGGCCCGGCGGGGAGCAGTACTTC.

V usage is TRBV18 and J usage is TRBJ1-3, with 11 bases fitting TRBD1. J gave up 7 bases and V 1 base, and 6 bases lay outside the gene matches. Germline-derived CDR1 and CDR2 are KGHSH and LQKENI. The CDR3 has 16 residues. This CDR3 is CASSPRPGQGANTIYF. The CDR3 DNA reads TGTGCCAGCTCACCACGCCCCGGACAGGGGGCCAACACCATATATTTT. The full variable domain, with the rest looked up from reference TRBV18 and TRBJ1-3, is NAGVMQNPRHLVRRRGQEARLRCSPMKGHSHVYWYRQLPEEGLKFMVYLQKENIIDESGMPKERFSAEFPKEGPSILRIQQVVRGDSAAYFCASSPRPGQGANTIYFGEGSWLTVV.

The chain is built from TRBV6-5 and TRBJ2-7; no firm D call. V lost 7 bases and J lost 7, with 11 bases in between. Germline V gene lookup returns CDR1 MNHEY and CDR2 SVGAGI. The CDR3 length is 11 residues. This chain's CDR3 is CASTRSEEQYF. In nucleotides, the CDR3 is TGTGCCAGCACCCGTTCGGAGGAGCAGTACTTC.

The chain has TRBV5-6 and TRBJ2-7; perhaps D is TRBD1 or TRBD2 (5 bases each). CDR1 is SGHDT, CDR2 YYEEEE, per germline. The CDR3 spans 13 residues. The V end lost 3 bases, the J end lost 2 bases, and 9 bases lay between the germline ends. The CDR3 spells CASSSGAPYEQYF. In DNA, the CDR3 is TGTGCCAGCAGCTCCGGGGCTCCCTACGAGCAGTACTTC.

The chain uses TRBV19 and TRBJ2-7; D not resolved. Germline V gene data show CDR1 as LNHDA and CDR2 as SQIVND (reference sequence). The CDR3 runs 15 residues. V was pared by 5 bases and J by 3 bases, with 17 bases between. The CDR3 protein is CASSPPVGPFYEQYF. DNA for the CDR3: TGTGCCAGTAGTCCCCCAGTCGGACCATTCTACGAGCAGTACTTC.

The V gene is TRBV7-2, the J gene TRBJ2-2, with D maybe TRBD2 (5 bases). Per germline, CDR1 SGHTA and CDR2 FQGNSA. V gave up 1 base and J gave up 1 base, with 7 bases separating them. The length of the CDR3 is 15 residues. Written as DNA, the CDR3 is TGTGCCAGCAGCTTAGGGACTCAGAACACCGGGGAGCTGTTTTTT. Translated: CASSLGTQNTGELFF. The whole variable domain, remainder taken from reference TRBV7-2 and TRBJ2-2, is GAGVSQSPSNKVTEKGKDVELRCDPISGHTALYWYRQSLGQGLEFLIYFQGNSAPDKSGLPSDRFSAERTGGSVSTLTIQRTQQEDSAVYLCASSLGTQNTGELFFGEGSRLTVL.

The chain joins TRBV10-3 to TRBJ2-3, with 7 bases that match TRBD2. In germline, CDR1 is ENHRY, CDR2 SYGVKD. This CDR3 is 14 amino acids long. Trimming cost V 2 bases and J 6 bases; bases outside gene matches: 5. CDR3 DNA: TGTGCCATCAGTGAGCTAGCGGAGGGGGATACGCAGTATTTT. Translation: CAISELAEGDTQYF.

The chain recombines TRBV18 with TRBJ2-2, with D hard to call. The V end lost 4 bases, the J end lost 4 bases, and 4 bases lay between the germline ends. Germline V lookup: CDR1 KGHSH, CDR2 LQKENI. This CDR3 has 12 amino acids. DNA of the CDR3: TGTGCCAGCTCACTTCCCACCGGGGAGCTGTTTTTT. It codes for CASSLPTGELFF.

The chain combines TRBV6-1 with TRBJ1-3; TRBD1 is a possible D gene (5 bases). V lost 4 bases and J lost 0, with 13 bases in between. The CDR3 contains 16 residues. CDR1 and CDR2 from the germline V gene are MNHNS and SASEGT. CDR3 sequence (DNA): TGTGCCAGCAGTGTCTACCCAGGGTTCTCTGGAAACACCATATATTTT. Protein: CASSVYPGFSGNTIYF.

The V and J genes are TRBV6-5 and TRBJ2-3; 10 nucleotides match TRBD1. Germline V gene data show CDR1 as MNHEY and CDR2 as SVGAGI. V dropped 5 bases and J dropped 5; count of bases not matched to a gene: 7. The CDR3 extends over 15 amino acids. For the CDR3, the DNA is TGTGCCAGCAGTCCGACAGGGGGCGCGATAGATACGCAGTATTTT. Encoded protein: CASSPTGGAIDTQYF.

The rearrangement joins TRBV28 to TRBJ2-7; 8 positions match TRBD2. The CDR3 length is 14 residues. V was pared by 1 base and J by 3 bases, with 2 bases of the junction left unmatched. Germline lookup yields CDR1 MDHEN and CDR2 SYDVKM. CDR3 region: CASSLLAGNYEQYF. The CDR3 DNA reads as TGTGCCAGCAGTTTATTAGCGGGGAACTACGAGCAGTACTTC.

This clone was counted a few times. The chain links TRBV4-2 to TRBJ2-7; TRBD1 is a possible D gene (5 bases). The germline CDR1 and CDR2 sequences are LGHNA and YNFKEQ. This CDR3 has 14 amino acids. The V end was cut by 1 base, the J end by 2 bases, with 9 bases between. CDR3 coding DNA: TGTGCCAGCAGCCAAGGGCAGGGAACCTACGAGCAGTACTTC. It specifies CASSQGQGTYEQYF.

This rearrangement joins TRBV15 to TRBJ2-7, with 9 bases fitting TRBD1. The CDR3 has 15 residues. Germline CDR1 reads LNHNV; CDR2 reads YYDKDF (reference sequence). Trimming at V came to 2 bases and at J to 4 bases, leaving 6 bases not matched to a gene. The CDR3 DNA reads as TGTGCCACCAGCAGACCGGGACAGGGCTCGTACGAGCAGTACTTC. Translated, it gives CATSRPGQGSYEQYF.

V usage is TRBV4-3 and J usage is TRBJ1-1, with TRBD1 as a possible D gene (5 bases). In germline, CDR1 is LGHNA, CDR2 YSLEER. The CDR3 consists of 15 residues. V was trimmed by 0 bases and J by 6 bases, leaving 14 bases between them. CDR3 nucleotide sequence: TGCGCCAGCAGCCAAGATCGGGACCTACTTTCTGAAGCTTTCTTT. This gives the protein CASSQDRDLLSEAFF.

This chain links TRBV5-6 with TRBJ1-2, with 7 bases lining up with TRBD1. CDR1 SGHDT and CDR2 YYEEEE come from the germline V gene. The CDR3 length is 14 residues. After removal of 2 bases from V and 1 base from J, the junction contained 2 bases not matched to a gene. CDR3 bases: TGTGCCAGCAGCTTCGGGACAGTTAACTATGGCTACACCTTC. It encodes CASSFGTVNYGYTF.